Listed here is a single T cell receptor beta chain. Its antigen is undetermined. A much larger clone differs by one base, so this may be a read error. These data come from a study of metastatic and nonmetastatic thyroid tumors. Looking at the study overall: Repertoire data that came from the blood and tumor or nodule tissue of malignant and benign thyroid patients were compared.

Study-wide results and limits: In blood and tumor, TCR beta diversity was reportedly significantly higher in malignant thyroid tumors than in benign nodules.

Under the authors' procedure: Between-group CDR3 differences, defined by clinicopathological status, yielded a distant-metastasis classifier for papillary thyroid cancer. MiXCR reprocessed the PCR reads for TCRdb. The V and J calls here are based on TCRdb, not the publication. Among thousands of clones listed, approximately 40% were seen once. The CDR3 runs to 12 residues. With 3 bases clipped from V and 10 bases from J, the junction kept 4 bases outside the gene matches. The germline gives CDR1 SGHTS, CDR2 YDEGEE. Ahead of thyroid surgery, no patient had received treatment of any kind. The chain carries TRBV5-8 and TRBJ2-3, with 8 positions matching TRBD1. Sequenced input: tumor tissue. This clonotype was sampled from a female donor with papillary thyroid cancer or a benign thyroid nodule (not recorded which). Some clones in this sample may be carry-over from other donors' samples. CDR3 in DNA: TGTGCCAGCAGCTCCGACAGGGGTGCGCAGTATTTT. It translates to CASSSDRGAQYF.